This T cell receptor beta chain was captured in a study of cytomegalovirus exposure and HLA in healthy donors. The CDR3 runs 18 residues. CDR1 is SGDLS and CDR2 is YYNGEE in the germline V gene. V dropped 1 base and J dropped 2 bases, with 18 bases sitting between them. A multiplex PCR was run with 60 Vbeta primers and 13 Jbeta primers. Measured with immunoSEQ multiplex PCR; TCRdb has only the in-frame clones, and not every one. Of roughly 130,000 clones detected, 70% to 80% appear once; the ten largest clones hold 1.5% to 2.5%. Though probably carrying unrecorded immune exposures, donors were nominally healthy at sampling. Study observations and caveats: Among the most significant clusters, several appeared linked to common viral pathogens in a later analysis. Later analysis demonstrated an association between a missense DCLRE1C variant and TCR beta V- and J-gene trimming. Some TCR beta chains (roughly 150 of them) were listed as cytomegalovirus-associated.

To note about this clone: Its antigen remains unknown.

The sequencing sample was made of PBMCs. The rearrangement uses TRBV9 and TRBJ2-2, with D possibly being TRBD2 (5 bases). The clonotype originates from a man between 18 and 29 years old in good health and CMV-seronegative. In DNA, the CDR3 is TGTGCCAGCAGCGTAATTACCTCCACTAGGGTAAACACCGGGGAGCTGTTTTTT. Encoded protein: CASSVITSTRVNTGELFF.